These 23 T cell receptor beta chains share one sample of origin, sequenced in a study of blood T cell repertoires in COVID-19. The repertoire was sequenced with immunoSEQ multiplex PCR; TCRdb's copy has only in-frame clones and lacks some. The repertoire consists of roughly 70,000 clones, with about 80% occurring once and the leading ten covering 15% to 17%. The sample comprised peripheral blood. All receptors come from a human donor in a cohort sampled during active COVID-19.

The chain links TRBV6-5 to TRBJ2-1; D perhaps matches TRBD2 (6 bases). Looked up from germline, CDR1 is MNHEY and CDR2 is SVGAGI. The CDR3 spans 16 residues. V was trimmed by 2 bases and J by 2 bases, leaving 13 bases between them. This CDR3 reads CASSYPLAAPYNEQFF. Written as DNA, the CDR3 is TGTGCCAGCAGTTACCCCTTAGCGGCCCCCTACAATGAGCAGTTCTTC.

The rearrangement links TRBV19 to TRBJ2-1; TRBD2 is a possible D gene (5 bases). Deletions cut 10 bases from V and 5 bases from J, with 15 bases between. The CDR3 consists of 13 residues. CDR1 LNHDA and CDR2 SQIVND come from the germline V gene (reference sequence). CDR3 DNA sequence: TGTGCCACCGAGGGATTAGCGAACAATGAGCAGTTCTTC. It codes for CATEGLANNEQFF.

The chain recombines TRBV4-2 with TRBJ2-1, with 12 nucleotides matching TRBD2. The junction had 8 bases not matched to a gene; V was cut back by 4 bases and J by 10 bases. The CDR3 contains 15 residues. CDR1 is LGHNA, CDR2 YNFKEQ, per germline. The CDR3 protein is CASSLLAGGPGEQFF. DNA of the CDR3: TGTGCCAGCAGCCTGCTAGCGGGAGGGCCGGGGGAGCAGTTCTTC.

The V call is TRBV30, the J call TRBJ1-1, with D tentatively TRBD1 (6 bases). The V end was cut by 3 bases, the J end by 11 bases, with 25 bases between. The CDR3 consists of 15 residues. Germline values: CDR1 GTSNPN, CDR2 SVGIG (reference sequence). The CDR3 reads CAWSEVDRRTKGAFF. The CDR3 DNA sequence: TGTGCCTGGAGCGAAGTAGACAGGCGGACCAAGGGGGCTTTCTTT.

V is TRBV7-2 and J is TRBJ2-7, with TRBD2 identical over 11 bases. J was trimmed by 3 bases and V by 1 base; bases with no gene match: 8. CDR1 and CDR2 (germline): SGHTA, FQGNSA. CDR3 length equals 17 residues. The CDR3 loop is CASSLEALAGEGYEQYF. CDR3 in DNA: TGTGCCAGCAGCTTAGAGGCACTAGCGGGAGAAGGCTACGAGCAGTACTTC.

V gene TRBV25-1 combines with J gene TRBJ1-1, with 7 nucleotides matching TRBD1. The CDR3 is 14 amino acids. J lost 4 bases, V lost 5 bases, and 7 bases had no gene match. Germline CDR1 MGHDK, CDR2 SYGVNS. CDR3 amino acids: CASSSLAGGTEAFF. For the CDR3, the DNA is TGTGCCAGCAGTTCTCTAGCAGGGGGCACTGAAGCTTTCTTT.

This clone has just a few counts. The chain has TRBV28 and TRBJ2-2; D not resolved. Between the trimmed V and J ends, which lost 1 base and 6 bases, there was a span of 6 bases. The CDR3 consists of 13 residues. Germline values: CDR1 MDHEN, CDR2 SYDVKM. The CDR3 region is CASSLLHSGELFF. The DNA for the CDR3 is TGTGCCAGCAGTTTATTGCACTCCGGGGAGCTGTTTTTT. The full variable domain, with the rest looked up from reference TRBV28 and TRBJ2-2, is DVKVTQSSRYLVKRTGEKVFLECVQDMDHENMFWYRQDPGLGLRLIYFSYDVKMKEKGDIPEGYSVSREKKERFSLILESASTNQTSMYLCASSLLHSGELFFGEGSRLTVL.

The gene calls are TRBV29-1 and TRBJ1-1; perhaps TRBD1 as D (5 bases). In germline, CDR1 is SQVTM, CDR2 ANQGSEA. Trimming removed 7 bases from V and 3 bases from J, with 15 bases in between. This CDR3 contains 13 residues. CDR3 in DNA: TGCAGCGCCATGACAGTTACCGACACTGAAGCTTTCTTT. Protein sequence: CSAMTVTDTEAFF.

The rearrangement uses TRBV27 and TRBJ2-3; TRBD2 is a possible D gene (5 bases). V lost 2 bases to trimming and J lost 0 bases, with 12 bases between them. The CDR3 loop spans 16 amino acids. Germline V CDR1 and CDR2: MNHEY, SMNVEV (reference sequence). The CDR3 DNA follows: TGTGCCAGCAGTTTAAGGGCACGGGAAAGCACAGATACGCAGTATTTT. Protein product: CASSLRARESTDTQYF.

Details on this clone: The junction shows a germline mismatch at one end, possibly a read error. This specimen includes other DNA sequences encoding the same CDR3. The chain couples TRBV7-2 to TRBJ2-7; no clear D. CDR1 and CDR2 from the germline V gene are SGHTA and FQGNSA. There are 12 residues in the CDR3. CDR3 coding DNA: TGTGCCAGTAGCTCCAACTCCTACGAGCAGTACTTC. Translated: CASSSNSYEQYF.

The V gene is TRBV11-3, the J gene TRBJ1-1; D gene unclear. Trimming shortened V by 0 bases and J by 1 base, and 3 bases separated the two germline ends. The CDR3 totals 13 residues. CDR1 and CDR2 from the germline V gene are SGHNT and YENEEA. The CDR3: CASSLEQNTEAFF. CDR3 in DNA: TGTGCCAGCAGCTTAGAACAGAACACTGAAGCTTTCTTT.

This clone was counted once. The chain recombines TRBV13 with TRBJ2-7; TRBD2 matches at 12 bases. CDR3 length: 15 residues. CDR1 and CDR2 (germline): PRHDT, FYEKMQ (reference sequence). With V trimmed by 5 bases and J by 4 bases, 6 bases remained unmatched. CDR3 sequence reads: CASSPGLAGYYEQYF. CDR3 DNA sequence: TGTGCCAGCAGCCCAGGACTAGCGGGGTATTACGAGCAGTACTTC. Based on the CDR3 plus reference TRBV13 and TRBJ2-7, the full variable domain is AAGVIQSPRHLIKEKRETATLKCYPIPRHDTVYWYQQGPGQDPQFLISFYEKMQSDKGSIPDRFSAQQFSDYHSELNMSSLELGDSALYFCASSPGLAGYYEQYFGPGTRLTVT.

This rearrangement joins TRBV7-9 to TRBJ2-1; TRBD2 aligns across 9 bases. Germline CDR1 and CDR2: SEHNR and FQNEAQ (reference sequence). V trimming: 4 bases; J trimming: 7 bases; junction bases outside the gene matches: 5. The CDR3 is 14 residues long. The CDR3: CASSSVTSGNEQFF. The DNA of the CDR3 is TGTGCCAGCAGCTCAGTCACTAGCGGGAATGAGCAGTTCTTC.

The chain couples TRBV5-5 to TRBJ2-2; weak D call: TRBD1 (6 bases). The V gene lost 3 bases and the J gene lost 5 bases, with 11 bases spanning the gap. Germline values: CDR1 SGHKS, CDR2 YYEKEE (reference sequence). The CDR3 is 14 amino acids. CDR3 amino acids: CASSSGQITGELFF. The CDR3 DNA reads TGTGCCAGCAGCTCTGGACAGATAACCGGGGAGCTGTTTTTT.

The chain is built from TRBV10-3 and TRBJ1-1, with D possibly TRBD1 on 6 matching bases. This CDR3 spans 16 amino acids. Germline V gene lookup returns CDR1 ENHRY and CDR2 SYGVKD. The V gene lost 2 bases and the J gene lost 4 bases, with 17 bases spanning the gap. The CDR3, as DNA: TGTGCCATCAGTGAGGGACAGACAACACGGTCCACTGAAGCTTTCTTT. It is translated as CAISEGQTTRSTEAFF.

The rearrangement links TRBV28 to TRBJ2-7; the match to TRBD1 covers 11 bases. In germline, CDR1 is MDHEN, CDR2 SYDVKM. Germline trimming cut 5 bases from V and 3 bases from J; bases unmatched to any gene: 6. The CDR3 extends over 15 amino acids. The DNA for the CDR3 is TGTGCCAGCAGTGGCTCCGGGACAGGGGGCTACGAGCAGTACTTC. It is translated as CASSGSGTGGYEQYF.

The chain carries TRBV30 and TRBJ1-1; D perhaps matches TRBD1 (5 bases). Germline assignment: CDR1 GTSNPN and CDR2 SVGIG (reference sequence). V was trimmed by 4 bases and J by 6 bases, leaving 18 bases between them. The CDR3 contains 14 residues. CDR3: CAWTPRGGTPEAFF. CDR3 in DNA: TGTGCCTGGACCCCCCGGGGGGGAACGCCTGAAGCTTTCTTT.

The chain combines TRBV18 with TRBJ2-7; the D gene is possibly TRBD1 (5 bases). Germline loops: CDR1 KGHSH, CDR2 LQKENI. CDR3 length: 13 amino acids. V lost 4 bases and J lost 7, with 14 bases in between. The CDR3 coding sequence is TGTGCCAGCTCACAAGATTCAGGGTTAGAGCAGTACTTC. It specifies CASSQDSGLEQYF.

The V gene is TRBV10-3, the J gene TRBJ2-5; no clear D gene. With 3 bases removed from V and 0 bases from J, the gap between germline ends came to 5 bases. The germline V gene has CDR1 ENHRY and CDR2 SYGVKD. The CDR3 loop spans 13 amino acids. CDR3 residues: CAISEQNQETQYF. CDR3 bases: TGTGCCATCAGTGAACAGAACCAAGAGACCCAGTACTTC.

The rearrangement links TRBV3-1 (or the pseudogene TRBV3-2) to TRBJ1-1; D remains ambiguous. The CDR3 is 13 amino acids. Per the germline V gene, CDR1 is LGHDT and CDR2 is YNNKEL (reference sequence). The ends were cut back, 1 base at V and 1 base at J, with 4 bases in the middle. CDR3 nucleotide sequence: TGTGCCAGCAGCCAAGCCGGGAACACTGAAGCTTTCTTT. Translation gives CASSQAGNTEAFF.

The CDR3 spells CASQNEKLFF. CDR3 nucleotides: TGTGCCAGCCAAAATGAAAAACTGTTTTTT. The chain is built from TRBV19 and TRBJ1-4; D is undetermined. Looked up from germline, CDR1 is LNHDA and CDR2 is SQIVND (reference sequence). The CDR3 runs 10 residues. The V and J ends lost 9 bases and 5 bases respectively, with 4 bases between them.

CDR3 amino acids: CASSLSGGPPRETQYF. The CDR3 DNA reads as TGTGCCAGCAGTTTATCGGGGGGGCCTCCCCGTGAGACCCAGTACTTC. The genes are TRBV27 and TRBJ2-5; D perhaps matches TRBD2 (7 bases). The V gene's germline CDR1 is MNHEY and CDR2 SMNVEV (reference sequence). This CDR3 spans 16 amino acids. V was shortened by 0 bases and J by 5 bases, with 16 bases between the two germline ends.

CDR3: CASSVVGTGSGEQYF. The CDR3 bases are TGTGCCAGCAGCGTAGTGGGGACAGGGTCCGGCGAGCAGTACTTC. This chain joins TRBV9 and TRBJ2-7, with TRBD1 matching over 9 bases. Germline trimming cut 0 bases from V and 6 bases from J; bases unmatched to any gene: 7. CDR3 length: 15 residues. Germline lookup yields CDR1 SGDLS and CDR2 YYNGEE. The full variable domain, completed using reference TRBV9 and TRBJ2-7, is DSGVTQTPKHLITATGQRVTLRCSPRSGDLSVYWYQQSLDQGLQFLIQYYNGEERAKGNILERFSAQQFPDLHSELNLSSLELGDSALYFCASSVVGTGSGEQYFGPGTRLTVT.